The present entry profiles one TCR beta chain with its context. Its antigen is currently not known. Base qualities are not at hand, and no much larger clone is one base apart. The germline V gene encodes CDR1 LNHDA and CDR2 SQIVND (reference sequence). Including cysteine and phenylalanine, the CDR3 has 16 amino acids. Only the CDR3 DNA stays, 48 bases, in frame from base 1. The V end loses 6 bases and the J end loses 0 bases, and a stretch of 14 bases separates them. These data belong to a study of blood T cell repertoires in COVID-19 (dated by TCRdb to the early 2020s). Some background on the complete study: Samples covering the acute and convalescent phases of COVID-19 were provided by collaborators in the United States, Italy and Spain. The material from the prospective study consisted of cDNA or gDNA derived from T cells, B-cell-depleted T cells, or PBMCs. Subjects who had been exposed to COVID-19, were actively infected with it, or had recovered from it provided the deeply sampled blood TCRbeta repertoires that made up the dataset. The repertoires were released in a freely available public database meant as a resource for research on the immune response to SARS-CoV-2. The samples were drawn from the first 160 participants of the ongoing ImmuneRACE study and from 950 to 1,500 subjects provided by 6 global collaborators. Nearly every sample came with metadata listing a de-identified subject ID, COVID-19 status, age in years and sex. Where HLA class I and class II types were available, the types were taken from metadata supplied by the sample provider, not from assay-based typing.

Participants in the prospective study were aged roughly 18 to 100 years, lived in under 30 United States geographic areas, and enrolled through a virtual design. To assign participants to cohorts, the prospective study relied on clinical history that participants themselves reported in a screening survey and a study questionnaire. ImmuneRACE Cohort 3 recovered participants were defined by two consecutive negative NP/OP PCR tests, healthcare professional clearance, or symptom resolution. In the prospective study, mobile phlebotomists collected whole blood, serum and a nasopharyngeal or oropharyngeal swab from each participant. Prospective study participants could optionally give additional blood draws and questionnaires over an approximately two-month period. Prospective study blood samples were shipped either frozen or at room temperature before DNA extraction. TCRbeta CDR3 regions were amplified from genomic DNA by means of the immunoSEQ Assay, a bias-controlled multiplex PCR. The study's own analysis went as follows. Nucleated cell counts per sample were estimated from amplification of reference gene primers within the assay. To quantify the absolute abundance of each unique TCRbeta CDR3 rearrangement, sequence reads were collapsed and filtered. For each sample, productive Simpson clonality was calculated as the square root of Simpson's diversity index over productive rearrangements. Drawn from immuneACCESS, this table holds only the in-frame rearrangements with V and J called that TCRdb kept. Clones are partly lost; checked studies trace under half to an unresolved V gene and leave the rest unexplained. That table supplies the V and J calls and clone size; D and trimming were determined from the DNA. The sample data list 130,000 to 150,000 clones, and about 86% of these were observed just once. Under 9.5% of the sample belongs to the ten largest clones.

Points the paper makes about the study in general: Clinical and demographic metadata were provided uncurated, with the amount varying by source and participant.

The chain is made from TRBV19 and TRBJ2-2, with a tentative D gene TRBD1 over 6 matching bases. The TCR originated in a man aged 50-59 years who had recovered from COVID-19. The sequenced material came from PBMCs or T cells enriched from blood (not recorded which). The encoded CDR3 is CASSHLQGSNTGELFF. The nucleotide sequence is TGTGCCAGTAGCCACTTACAGGGATCGAACACCGGGGAGCTGTTTTTT.